This entry lists 10 T cell receptor beta chains sequenced from one sample in a study of blood T cell repertoires in COVID-19. The method was immunoSEQ multiplex PCR; TCRdb's version includes in-frame clones alone and lacks a portion of them. Among 93,000 or so clones, 84% were seen once, and the ten largest hold roughly 13%. What was sequenced was peripheral blood. The receptors were gathered from a human donor in a cohort sampled during active or convalescent COVID-19.

This clone has a single count. This chain joins TRBV7-2 and TRBJ2-1; 7 bases map to TRBD2. The CDR3 runs 15 residues. CDR1 is SGHTA and CDR2 is FQGNSA in the germline V gene. With 6 bases clipped from V and 9 bases from J, the junction kept 14 bases outside the gene matches. DNA for the CDR3: TGTGCCAGCAGTGATCGGGGGGAGATCTCTGGTGAGCAGTTCTTC. Its translation is CASSDRGEISGEQFF.

This chain connects TRBV5-6 to TRBJ1-6; 10 bases align to TRBD1. The J segment lost 7 bases and the V segment lost 3 bases, leaving 7 bases of the junction unmatched. From germline, CDR1 is SGHDT and CDR2 YYEEEE. This CDR3 contains 16 residues. The CDR3 DNA is TGTGCCAGCAGCTCCGGGACAGGGGTGAGGAATTCACCCCTCCACTTT. Its translation: CASSSGTGVRNSPLHF.

The chain joins TRBV11-2 to TRBJ2-7; D is ambiguous. Germline V gives CDR1 SGHAT, CDR2 FQNNGV. V was clipped by 1 base and J by 2 bases, with 9 bases between them. The CDR3 is 14 residues long. In DNA form, the CDR3 reads TGTGCCAGCAGCTTAGGATCGGTTACCTACGAGCAGTACTTC. Translating gives CASSLGSVTYEQYF. The whole variable domain, remainder taken from reference TRBV11-2 and TRBJ2-7, is EAGVAQSPRYKIIEKRQSVAFWCNPISGHATLYWYQQILGQGPKLLIQFQNNGVVDDSQLPKDRFSAERLKGVDSTLKIQPAKLEDSAVYLCASSLGSVTYEQYFGPGTRLTVT.

This rearrangement joins TRBV9 to TRBJ1-2; the D gene is possibly TRBD1 (6 bases). V gave up 3 bases and J gave up 8 bases, with 14 bases separating them. The V gene's germline CDR1 is SGDLS and CDR2 YYNGEE. The CDR3 length is 13 residues. The CDR3 is CASSGRTEIGYTF. The CDR3 region has the DNA TGTGCCAGCAGCGGACGGACAGAAATCGGCTACACCTTC.

The rearrangement joins TRBV28 to TRBJ1-1; 8 nucleotides line up with TRBD1. J lost 1 base, V lost 6 bases, and 10 bases had no gene match. CDR1 MDHEN and CDR2 SYDVKM come from the germline V gene. The CDR3 is made up of 16 amino acids. This chain's CDR3 is CASSSRQGRPNTEAFF. CDR3 nucleotides: TGTGCCAGCAGCTCACGACAGGGGAGACCGAACACTGAAGCTTTCTTT.

The J gene is TRBJ1-5, the V gene TRBV7-2; TRBD1 matches at 8 bases. CDR3 size: 18 residues. J lost 0 bases, V lost 5 bases, and 12 bases had no gene match. Germline lookup yields CDR1 SGHTA and CDR2 FQGNSA. CDR3 region: CASSQGTGALGSNQPQHF. CDR3 bases: TGTGCCAGCAGCCAAGGGACAGGAGCTCTCGGTAGCAATCAGCCCCAGCATTTT. Full variable domain (missing parts from reference TRBV7-2 and TRBJ1-5): GAGVSQSPSNKVTEKGKDVELRCDPISGHTALYWYRQSLGQGLEFLIYFQGNSAPDKSGLPSDRFSAERTGGSVSTLTIQRTQQEDSAVYLCASSQGTGALGSNQPQHFGDGTRLSIL.

DNA of the CDR3: TGTGCCAGCAGTACCTACAGGGTTGGAAACACCATATATTTT. It codes for CASSTYRVGNTIYF. The chain recombines TRBV6-5 with TRBJ1-3; a weak D match, TRBD1 (6 bases). The CDR3 length is 14 residues. Germline V gene lookup returns CDR1 MNHEY and CDR2 SVGAGI. V lost 5 bases and J 3 bases, leaving 11 bases between the germline ends.

The V and J genes are TRBV5-1 and TRBJ1-5, with TRBD1 identical over 7 bases. Germline assignment: CDR1 SGHRS and CDR2 YFSETQ. The CDR3 consists of 14 residues. V shed 8 bases, J shed 0 bases, and the junction held 5 bases outside the gene matches. The CDR3 coding sequence is TGCGCCAGTAACAGGGGCTATAGCAATCAGCCCCAGCATTTT. This translates into CASNRGYSNQPQHF.

The chain is built from TRBV6-1 and TRBJ1-1, with 8 bases lining up with TRBD1. This CDR3 contains 14 residues. The V and J ends lost 2 bases and 4 bases, in that order; junction bases with no gene match: 3. Per the germline V gene, CDR1 is MNHNS and CDR2 is SASEGT. The CDR3 DNA sequence: TGTGCCAGCAGTGAACAGGGGGCGCCCACTGAAGCTTTCTTT. Translation: CASSEQGAPTEAFF.

This chain links TRBV21-1 with TRBJ1-4; the table's D call of TRBD1 was not tested on the DNA. TRBV21-1 is a documented pseudogene. The CDR3 runs 15 residues. As DNA, the CDR3 is TGTGCCAGCAGCACCCACAGGGGCACTAATGAAAAACTGTTTTTT. This gives the protein CASSTHRGTNEKLFF.